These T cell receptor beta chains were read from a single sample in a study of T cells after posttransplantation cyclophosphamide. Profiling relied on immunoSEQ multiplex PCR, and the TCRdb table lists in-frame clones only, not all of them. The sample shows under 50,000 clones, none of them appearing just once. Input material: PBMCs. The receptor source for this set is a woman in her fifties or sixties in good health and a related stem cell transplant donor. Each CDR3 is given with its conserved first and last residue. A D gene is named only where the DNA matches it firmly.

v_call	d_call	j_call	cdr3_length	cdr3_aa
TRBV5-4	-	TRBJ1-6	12	CASSSMDTTLHF
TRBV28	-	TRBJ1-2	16	CASKLGLPSANYGYTF
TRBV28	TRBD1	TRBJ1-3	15	CASRVIGQGGDTIYF
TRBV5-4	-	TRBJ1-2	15	CASSLKGVEWYGYTF
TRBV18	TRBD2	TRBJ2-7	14	CASSSASGVYEQYF
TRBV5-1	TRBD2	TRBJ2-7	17	CASSSQIGGDYGYEQYF
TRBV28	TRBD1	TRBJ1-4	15	CASSQRTGGTEKLFF
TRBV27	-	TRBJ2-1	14	CASSFYSAYNEQFF
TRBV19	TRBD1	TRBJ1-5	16	CASSRTGGYSNQPQHF
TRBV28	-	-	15	CASSTPRAGKYEQYF
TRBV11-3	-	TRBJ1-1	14	CASSLVMEASEAFF
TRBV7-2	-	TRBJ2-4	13	CASSLVVSDIQYF
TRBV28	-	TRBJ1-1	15	CASSHRLGRDTEAFF
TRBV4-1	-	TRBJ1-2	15	CASSQDVAGAYGYTF
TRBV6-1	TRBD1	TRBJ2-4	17	CASSEAAGGASKNIQYF
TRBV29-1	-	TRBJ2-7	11	CSVENSYEQYF
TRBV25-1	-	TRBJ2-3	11	CASSEYRLTFF
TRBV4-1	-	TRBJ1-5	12	CASSQAAGKQHF
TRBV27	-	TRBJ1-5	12	CASRPRGQPQHF
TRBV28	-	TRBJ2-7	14	CASSLLGVTYEQYF
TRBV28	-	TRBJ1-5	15	CASSFGAGWDQPQHF